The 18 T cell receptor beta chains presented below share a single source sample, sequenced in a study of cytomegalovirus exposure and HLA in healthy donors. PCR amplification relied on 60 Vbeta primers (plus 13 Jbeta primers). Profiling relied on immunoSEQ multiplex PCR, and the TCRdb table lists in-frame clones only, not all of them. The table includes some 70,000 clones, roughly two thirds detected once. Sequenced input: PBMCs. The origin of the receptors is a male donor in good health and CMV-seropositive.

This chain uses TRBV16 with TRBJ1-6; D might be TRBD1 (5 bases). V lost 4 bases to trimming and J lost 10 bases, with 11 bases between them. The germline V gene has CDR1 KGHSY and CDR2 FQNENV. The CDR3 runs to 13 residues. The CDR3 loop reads CASSRQGNSPLHF. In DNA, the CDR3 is TGTGCCAGCAGCCGGCAGGGAAACTCACCCCTCCACTTT. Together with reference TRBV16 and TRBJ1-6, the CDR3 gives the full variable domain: GEEVAQTPKHLVRGEGQKAKLYCAPIKGHSYVFWYQQVLKNEFKFLISFQNENVFDETGMPKERFSAKCLPNSPCSLEIQATKLEDSAVYFCASSRQGNSPLHFGNGTRLTVT.

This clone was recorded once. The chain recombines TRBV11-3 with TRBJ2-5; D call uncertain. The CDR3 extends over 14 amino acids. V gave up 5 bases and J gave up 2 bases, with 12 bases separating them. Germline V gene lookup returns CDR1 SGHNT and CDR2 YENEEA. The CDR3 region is CASSPTDSQETQYF. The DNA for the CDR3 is TGTGCCAGCAGCCCAACCGACTCTCAAGAGACCCAGTACTTC.

The CDR3: CSVRQYGYTF. CDR3 bases: TGCAGCGTCCGACAGTATGGCTACACCTTC. This chain links TRBV29-1 with TRBJ1-2, with TRBD1 as a possible D gene (5 bases). The V gene's germline CDR1 is SQVTM and CDR2 ANQGSEA. The V end was cut by 6 bases, the J end by 5 bases, with 7 bases between. The CDR3 is 10 amino acids.

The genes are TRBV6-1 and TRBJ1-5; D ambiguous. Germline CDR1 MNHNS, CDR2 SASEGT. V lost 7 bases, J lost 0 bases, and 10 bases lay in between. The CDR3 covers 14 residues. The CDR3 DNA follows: TGTGCCAGCACCCGGGGTAGTAGCAATCAGCCCCAGCATTTT. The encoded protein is CASTRGSSNQPQHF.

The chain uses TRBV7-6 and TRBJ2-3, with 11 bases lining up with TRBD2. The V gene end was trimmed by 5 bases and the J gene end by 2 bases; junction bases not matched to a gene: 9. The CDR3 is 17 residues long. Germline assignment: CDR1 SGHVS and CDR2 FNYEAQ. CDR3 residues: CASSASSGGTSTDTQYF. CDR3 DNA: TGTGCCAGCAGCGCCTCTAGCGGGGGGACATCCACAGATACGCAGTATTTT.

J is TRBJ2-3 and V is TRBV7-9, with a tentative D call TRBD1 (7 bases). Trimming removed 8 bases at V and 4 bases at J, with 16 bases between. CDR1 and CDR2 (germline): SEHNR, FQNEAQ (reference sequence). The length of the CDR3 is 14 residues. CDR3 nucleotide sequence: TGTGCCAGCTCGTCCAGGGGGGTTTCAGATACGCAGTATTTT. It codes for CASSSRGVSDTQYF.

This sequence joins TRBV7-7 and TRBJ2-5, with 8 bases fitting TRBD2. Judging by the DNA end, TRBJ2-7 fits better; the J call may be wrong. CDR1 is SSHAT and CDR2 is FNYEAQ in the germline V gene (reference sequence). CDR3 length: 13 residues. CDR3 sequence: CASSSVRGGEQYF. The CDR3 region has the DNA TGTGCCAGCAGCTCTGTTCGGGGGGGCGAGCAGTACTTC.

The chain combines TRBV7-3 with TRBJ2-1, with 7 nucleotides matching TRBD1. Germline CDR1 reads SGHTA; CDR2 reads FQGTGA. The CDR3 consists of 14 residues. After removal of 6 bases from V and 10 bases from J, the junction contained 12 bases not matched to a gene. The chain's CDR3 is CASSLEGALGEQFF. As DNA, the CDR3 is TGTGCCAGCAGTTTAGAGGGGGCACTGGGGGAGCAGTTCTTC.

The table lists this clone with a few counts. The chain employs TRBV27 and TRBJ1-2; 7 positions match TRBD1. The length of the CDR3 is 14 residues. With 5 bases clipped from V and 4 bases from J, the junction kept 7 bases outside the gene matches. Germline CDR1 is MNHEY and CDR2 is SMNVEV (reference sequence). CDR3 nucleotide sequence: TGTGCCAGCAGTCTTACAGGGGTCGGCTATGGCTACACCTTC. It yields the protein CASSLTGVGYGYTF.

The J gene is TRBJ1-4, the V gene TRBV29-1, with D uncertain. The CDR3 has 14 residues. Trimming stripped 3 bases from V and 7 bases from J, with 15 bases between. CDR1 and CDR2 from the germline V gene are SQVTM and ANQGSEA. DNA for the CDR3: TGCAGCGTTGATCTTCCGGGAGAGTCTGAAAAACTGTTTTTT. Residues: CSVDLPGESEKLFF.

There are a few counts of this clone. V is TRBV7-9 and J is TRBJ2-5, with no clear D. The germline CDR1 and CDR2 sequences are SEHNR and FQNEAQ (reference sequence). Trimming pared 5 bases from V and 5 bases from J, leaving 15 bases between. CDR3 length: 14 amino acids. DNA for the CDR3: TGTGCCAGCAGCCTCTCGGGTGGAAGGGAGACCCAGTACTTC. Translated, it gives CASSLSGGRETQYF.

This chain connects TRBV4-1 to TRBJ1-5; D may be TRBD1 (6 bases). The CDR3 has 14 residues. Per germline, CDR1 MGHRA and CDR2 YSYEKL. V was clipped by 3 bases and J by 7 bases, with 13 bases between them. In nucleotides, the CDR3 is TGCGCCAGCAGCCAGACAGGTTTAATGCAGCCCCAGCATTTT. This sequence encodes CASSQTGLMQPQHF.

The CDR3 sequence: CASSGSGGARTDTQYF. CDR3 nucleotide sequence: TGTGCCAGCAGCGGAAGCGGGGGGGCCCGGACAGATACGCAGTATTTT. V is TRBV7-6 and J is TRBJ2-3, with TRBD2 matching 10 bases. Germline CDR1 reads SGHVS; CDR2 reads FNYEAQ. V shed 5 bases and J 3 bases; nucleotides not matched to a gene: 8. There are 16 residues in the CDR3.

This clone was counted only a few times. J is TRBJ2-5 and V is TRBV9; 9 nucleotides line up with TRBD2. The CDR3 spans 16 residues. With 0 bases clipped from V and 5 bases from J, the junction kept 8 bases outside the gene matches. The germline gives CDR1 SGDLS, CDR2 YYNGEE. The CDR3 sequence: CASSVGAGGLWETQYF. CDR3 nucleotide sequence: TGTGCCAGCAGCGTAGGTGCGGGGGGGCTTTGGGAGACCCAGTACTTC.

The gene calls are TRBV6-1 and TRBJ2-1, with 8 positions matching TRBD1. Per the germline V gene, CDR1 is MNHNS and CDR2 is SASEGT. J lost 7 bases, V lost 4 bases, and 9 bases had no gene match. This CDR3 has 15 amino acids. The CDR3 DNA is TGTGCCAGCAGTGTACAGGGCCAGGGGGCAAATGAGCAGTTCTTC. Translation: CASSVQGQGANEQFF.

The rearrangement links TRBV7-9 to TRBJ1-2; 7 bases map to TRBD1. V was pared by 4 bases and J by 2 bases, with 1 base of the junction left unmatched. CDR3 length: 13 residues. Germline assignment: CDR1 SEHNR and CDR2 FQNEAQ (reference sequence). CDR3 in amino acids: CASSWDRNYGYTF. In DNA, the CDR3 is TGTGCCAGCAGCTGGGACAGAAACTATGGCTACACCTTC.

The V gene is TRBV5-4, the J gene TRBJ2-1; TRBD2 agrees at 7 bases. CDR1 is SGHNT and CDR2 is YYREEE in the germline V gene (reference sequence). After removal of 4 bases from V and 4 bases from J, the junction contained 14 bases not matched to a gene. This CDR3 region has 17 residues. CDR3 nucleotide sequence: TGTGCCAGCAGCACCGGGGGTCGCGGGAGTAAATACAATGAGCAGTTCTTC. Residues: CASSTGGRGSKYNEQFF.

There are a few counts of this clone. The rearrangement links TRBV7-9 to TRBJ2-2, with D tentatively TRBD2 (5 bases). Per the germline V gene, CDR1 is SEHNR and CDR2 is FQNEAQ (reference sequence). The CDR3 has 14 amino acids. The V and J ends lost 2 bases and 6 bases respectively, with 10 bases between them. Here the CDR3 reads CASSLFSGAGELFF. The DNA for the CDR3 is TGTGCCAGCAGCTTATTCTCCGGGGCCGGGGAGCTGTTTTTT.